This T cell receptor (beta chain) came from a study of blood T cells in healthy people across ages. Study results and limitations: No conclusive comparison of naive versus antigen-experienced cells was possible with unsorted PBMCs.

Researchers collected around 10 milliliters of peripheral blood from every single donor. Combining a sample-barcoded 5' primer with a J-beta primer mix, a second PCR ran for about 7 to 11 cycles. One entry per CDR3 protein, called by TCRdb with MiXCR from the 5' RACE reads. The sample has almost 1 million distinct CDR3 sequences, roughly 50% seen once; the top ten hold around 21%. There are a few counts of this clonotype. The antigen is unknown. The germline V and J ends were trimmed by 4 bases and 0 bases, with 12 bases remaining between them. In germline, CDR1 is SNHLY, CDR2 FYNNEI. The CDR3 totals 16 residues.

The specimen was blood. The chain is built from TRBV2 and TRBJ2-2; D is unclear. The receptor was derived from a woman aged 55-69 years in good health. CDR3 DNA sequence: TGTGCCAGCAGTGTACTACGGATCTCGAACACCGGGGAGCTGTTTTTT. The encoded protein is CASSVLRISNTGELFF.